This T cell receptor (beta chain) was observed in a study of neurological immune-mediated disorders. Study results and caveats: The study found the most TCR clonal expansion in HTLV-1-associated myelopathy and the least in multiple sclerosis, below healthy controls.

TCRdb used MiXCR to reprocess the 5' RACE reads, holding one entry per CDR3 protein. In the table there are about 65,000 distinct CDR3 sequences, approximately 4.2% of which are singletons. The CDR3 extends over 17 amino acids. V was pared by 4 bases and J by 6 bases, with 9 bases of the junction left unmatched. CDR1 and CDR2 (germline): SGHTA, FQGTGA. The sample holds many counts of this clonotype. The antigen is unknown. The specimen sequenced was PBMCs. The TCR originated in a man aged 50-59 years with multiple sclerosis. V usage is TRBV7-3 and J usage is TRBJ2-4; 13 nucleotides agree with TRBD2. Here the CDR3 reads CASSSGLAGVEGNIQYF. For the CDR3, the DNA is TGTGCCAGCAGCTCCGGACTAGCGGGGGTCGAGGGAAACATTCAGTACTTC.